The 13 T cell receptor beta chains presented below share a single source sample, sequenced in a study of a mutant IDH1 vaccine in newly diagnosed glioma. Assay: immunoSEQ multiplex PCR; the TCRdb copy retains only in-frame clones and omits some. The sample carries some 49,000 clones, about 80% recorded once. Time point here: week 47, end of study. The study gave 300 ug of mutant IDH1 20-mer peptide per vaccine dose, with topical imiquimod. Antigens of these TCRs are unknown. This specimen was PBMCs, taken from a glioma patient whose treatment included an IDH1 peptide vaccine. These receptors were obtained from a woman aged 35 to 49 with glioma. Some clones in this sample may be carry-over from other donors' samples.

The CDR3 nucleotides read TGTGCCAGCAGCTTAGGTCCGAATCAGCCCCAGCATTTT. This gives the protein CASSLGPNQPQHF. This chain links TRBV7-6 with TRBJ1-5; D unresolved. V was clipped by 1 base and J by 4 bases, with 5 bases between them. In germline, CDR1 is SGHVS, CDR2 FNYEAQ. The CDR3 has 13 residues.

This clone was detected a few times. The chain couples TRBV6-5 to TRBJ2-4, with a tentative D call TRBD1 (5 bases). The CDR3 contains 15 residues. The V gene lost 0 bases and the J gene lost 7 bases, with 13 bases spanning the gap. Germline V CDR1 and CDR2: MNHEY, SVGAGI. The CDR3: CASSYSGQGINIQYF. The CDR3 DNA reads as TGTGCCAGCAGTTACTCAGGGCAGGGTATCAACATTCAGTACTTC.

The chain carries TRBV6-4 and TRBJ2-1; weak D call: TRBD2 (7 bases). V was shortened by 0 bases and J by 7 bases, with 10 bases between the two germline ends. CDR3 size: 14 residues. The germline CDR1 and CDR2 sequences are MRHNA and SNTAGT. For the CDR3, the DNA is TGTGCCAGCAGTGACTCGGGGGGGCAAAATGAGCAGTTCTTC. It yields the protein CASSDSGGQNEQFF.

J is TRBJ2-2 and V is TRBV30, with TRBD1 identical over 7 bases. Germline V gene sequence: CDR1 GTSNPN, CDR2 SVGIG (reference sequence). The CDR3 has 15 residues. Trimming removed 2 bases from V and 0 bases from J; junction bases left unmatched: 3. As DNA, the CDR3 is TGTGCCTGGAGTACGGGGACAGCGAACACCGGGGAGCTGTTTTTT. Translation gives CAWSTGTANTGELFF. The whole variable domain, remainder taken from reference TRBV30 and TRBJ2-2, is SQTIHQWPATLVQPVGSPLSLECTVEGTSNPNLYWYRQAAGRGLQLLFYSVGIGQISSEVPQNLSASRPQDRQFILSSKKLLLSDSGFYLCAWSTGTANTGELFFGEGSRLTVL.

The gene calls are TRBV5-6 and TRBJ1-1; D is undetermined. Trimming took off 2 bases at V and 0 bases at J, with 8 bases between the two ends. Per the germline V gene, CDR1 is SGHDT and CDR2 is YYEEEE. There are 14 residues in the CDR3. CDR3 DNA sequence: TGTGCCAGCAGCTTCGGCGGGGTGAACACTGAAGCTTTCTTT. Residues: CASSFGGVNTEAFF.

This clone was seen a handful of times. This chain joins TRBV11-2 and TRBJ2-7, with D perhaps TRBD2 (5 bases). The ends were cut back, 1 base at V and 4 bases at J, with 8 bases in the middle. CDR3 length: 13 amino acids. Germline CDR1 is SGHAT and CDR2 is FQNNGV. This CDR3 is CASSLGEGYEQYF. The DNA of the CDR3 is TGTGCCAGCAGCTTAGGAGAGGGATACGAGCAGTACTTC.

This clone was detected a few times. This CDR3 reads CASSPPGGGNTEAFF. The CDR3 bases are TGCGCCAGCAGCCCACCCGGCGGGGGGAACACTGAAGCTTTCTTT. The rearrangement links TRBV4-1 to TRBJ1-1; tentatively, D is TRBD1 (5 bases). Trimming pared 4 bases from V and 1 base from J, leaving 13 bases between. Germline V gene data show CDR1 as MGHRA and CDR2 as YSYEKL. The CDR3 contains 15 residues.

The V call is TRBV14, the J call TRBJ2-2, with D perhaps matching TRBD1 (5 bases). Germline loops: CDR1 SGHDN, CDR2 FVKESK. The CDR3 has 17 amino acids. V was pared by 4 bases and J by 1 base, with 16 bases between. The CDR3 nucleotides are TGTGCCAGCAGCCCAGGGTGGGGCGTGAGGAACACCGGGGAGCTGTTTTTT. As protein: CASSPGWGVRNTGELFF. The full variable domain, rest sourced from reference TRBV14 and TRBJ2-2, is EAGVTQFPSHSVIEKGQTVTLRCDPISGHDNLYWYRRVMGKEIKFLLHFVKESKQDESGMPNNRFLAERTGGTYSTLKVQPAELEDSGVYFCASSPGWGVRNTGELFFGEGSRLTVL.

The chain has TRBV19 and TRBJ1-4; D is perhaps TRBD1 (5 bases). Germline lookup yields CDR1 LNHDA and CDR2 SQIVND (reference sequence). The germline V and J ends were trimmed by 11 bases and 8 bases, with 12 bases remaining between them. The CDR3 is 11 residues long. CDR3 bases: TGTGCCGCTCGGGGGGAAGAAAAACTGTTTTTT. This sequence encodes CAARGEEKLFF.

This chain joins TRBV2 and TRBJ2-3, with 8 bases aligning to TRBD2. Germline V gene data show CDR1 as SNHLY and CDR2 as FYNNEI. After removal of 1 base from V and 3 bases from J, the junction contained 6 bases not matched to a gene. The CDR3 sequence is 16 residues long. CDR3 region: CASSEGVGGATDTQYF. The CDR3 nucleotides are TGTGCCAGCAGTGAAGGGGTCGGGGGGGCGACAGATACGCAGTATTTT.

The CDR3 region is CASSPRDGGYEQYF. The CDR3, as DNA: TGTGCCAGCAGCCCCAGGGACGGGGGGTACGAGCAGTACTTC. This chain uses TRBV7-9 with TRBJ2-5; 7 bases are shared with TRBD2. TRBJ2-7 matches the DNA end more closely, so the J call is doubtful. CDR1 and CDR2 (germline): SEHNR, FQNEAQ (reference sequence). The CDR3 runs to 14 residues.

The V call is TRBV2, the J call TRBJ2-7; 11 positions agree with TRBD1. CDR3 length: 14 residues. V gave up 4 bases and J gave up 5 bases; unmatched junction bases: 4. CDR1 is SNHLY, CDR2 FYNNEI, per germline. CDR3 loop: CASSAWTGGDEQYF. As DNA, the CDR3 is TGTGCCAGCAGTGCATGGACAGGGGGCGACGAGCAGTACTTC.

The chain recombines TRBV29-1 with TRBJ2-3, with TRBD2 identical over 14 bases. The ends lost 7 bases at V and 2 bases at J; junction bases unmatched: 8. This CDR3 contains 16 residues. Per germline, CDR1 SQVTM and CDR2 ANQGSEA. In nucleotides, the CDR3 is TGCAGCGCTTCGGGACTAGCGGGGGACCCCACAGATACGCAGTATTTT. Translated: CSASGLAGDPTDTQYF.